Detailed here is one T cell receptor beta chain. TCRdb's table, derived via immunoSEQ multiplex PCR, lists solely in-frame clones and lacks some. This table has over 100,000 clones, 85% to 95% appearing once. These data originate in a study of T cell responses to AZD1222 COVID-19 vaccine. The CDR3 is 12 amino acids. Looked up from germline, CDR1 is LNHDA and CDR2 is SQIVND (reference sequence). V was pared by 5 bases and J by 4 bases, with 8 bases between. This sequence originates from an adult in good health. The sequenced sample was peripheral blood, obtained on day 0 of AZD1222 vaccination. The J gene is TRBJ1-2, the V gene TRBV19, with D unresolved. The CDR3: CASSPGSYGYTF. CDR3 nucleotide sequence: TGTGCCAGTAGTCCGGGGTCCTATGGCTACACCTTC.